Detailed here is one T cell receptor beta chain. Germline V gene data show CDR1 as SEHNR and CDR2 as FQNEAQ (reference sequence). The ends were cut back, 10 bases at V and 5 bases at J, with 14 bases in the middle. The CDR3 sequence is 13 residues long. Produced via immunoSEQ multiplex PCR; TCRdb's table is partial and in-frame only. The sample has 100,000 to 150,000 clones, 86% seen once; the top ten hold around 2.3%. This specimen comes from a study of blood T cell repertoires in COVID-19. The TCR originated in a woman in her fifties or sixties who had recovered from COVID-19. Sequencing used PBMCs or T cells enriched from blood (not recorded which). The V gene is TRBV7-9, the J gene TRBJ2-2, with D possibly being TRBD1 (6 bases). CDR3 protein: CAIRGHLTGELFF. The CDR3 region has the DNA TGTGCCATTCGGGGACATCTTACCGGGGAGCTGTTTTTT.